One sample yielded the 27 T cell receptor beta chains listed below, sequenced in a study of T cell responses to AZD1222 COVID-19 vaccine. The protocol was immunoSEQ multiplex PCR, while the TCRdb copy is restricted to in-frame clones and leaves out a portion. The sample has approximately 210,000 clones, around 94% seen once; the top ten hold 1.5% to 2%. This specimen consisted of peripheral blood, obtained 28 days after the second dose of the MenACWY control vaccine. The receptors here all came from an adult who received the MenACWY meningococcal vaccine as a control.

DNA of the CDR3: TGTGCCAGCAACGGGTTGGACAGGGGGTCCTCTAATGAAAAACTGTTTTTT. Its translation is CASNGLDRGSSNEKLFF. The chain joins TRBV5-4 to TRBJ1-4; 10 bases are a match to TRBD1. There are 17 residues in the CDR3. The germline V gene has CDR1 SGHNT and CDR2 YYREEE (reference sequence). V lost 6 bases and J lost 3; bases outside the gene matches: 11.

The J gene is TRBJ2-1, the V gene TRBV30, with D possibly being TRBD1 (7 bases). V lost 3 bases and J 4 bases, leaving 13 bases between the germline ends. Germline lookup yields CDR1 GTSNPN and CDR2 SVGIG (reference sequence). This CDR3 spans 14 amino acids. CDR3 amino acids: CAWSRGAGYNEQFF. The CDR3 DNA reads as TGTGCCTGGAGCAGGGGGGCGGGATACAATGAGCAGTTCTTC.

The chain recombines TRBV12-3 or TRBV12-4 with TRBJ2-1; D gene unclear. This CDR3 is built from 11 residues. V gave up 4 bases and J gave up 6 bases, with 4 bases separating them. CDR3 loop: CASSWGNEQFF. The DNA of the CDR3 is TGTGCCAGCAGTTGGGGCAATGAGCAGTTCTTC.

A single count supports this clone. The V call is TRBV4-1, the J call TRBJ1-6; D might be TRBD1 (6 bases). The V gene lost 2 bases and the J gene lost 8 bases, with 13 bases spanning the gap. CDR1 is MGHRA and CDR2 is YSYEKL in the germline V gene. The CDR3 totals 15 residues. CDR3 loop: CASSQFDRPYSPLHF. In DNA form, the CDR3 reads TGCGCCAGCAGCCAATTTGACAGGCCTTATTCACCCCTCCACTTT.

The rearrangement joins TRBV28 to TRBJ1-2, with D perhaps TRBD1 (6 bases). CDR1 and CDR2 (germline): MDHEN, SYDVKM. The CDR3 has 13 residues. Deletions cut 6 bases from V and 5 bases from J, with 13 bases between. CDR3 sequence: CASSPTGFYGYTF. CDR3 in DNA: TGTGCCAGCAGCCCTACAGGGTTTTATGGCTACACCTTC.

The rearrangement uses TRBV9 and TRBJ2-5; tentatively, D is TRBD2 (6 bases). Between the trimmed V and J ends, which lost 3 bases and 2 bases, there was a span of 8 bases. Germline-derived CDR1 and CDR2 are SGDLS and YYNGEE. The CDR3 runs 13 residues. CDR3 nucleotide sequence: TGTGCCAGCAGCGAAGGGACTCAAGAGACCCAGTACTTC. It yields the protein CASSEGTQETQYF.

The V and J genes are TRBV28 and TRBJ2-7; TRBD1 might be the D (5 bases). The CDR3 consists of 13 residues. From germline, CDR1 is MDHEN and CDR2 SYDVKM. Trimming stripped 4 bases from V and 3 bases from J, with 10 bases between. The CDR3 is CASSWQGRYEQYF. The CDR3 region has the DNA TGTGCCAGCAGTTGGCAGGGCCGCTACGAGCAGTACTTC.

This sequence joins TRBV6-5 and TRBJ1-1; D is undetermined. Germline V CDR1 and CDR2: MNHEY, SVGAGI. This CDR3 has 11 residues. V was clipped by 2 bases and J by 7 bases, with 5 bases between them. The CDR3 is CASSYSNEAFF. CDR3 bases: TGTGCCAGCAGTTACAGTAATGAAGCTTTCTTT.

This CDR3 reads CASSRVGGNTIYF. DNA for the CDR3: TGTGCCAGCAGCCGCGTCGGTGGAAACACCATATATTTT. V usage is TRBV5-4 and J usage is TRBJ1-3; D not resolved. V was pared by 4 bases and J by 3 bases, with 8 bases between. Germline V gives CDR1 SGHNT, CDR2 YYREEE (reference sequence). This CDR3 spans 13 amino acids.

The rearrangement links TRBV5-4 to TRBJ2-2, with D perhaps matching TRBD1 (6 bases). The V gene lost 3 bases and the J gene lost 5 bases, with 8 bases spanning the gap. This CDR3 is built from 13 residues. Germline V gene lookup returns CDR1 SGHNT and CDR2 YYREEE (reference sequence). CDR3 sequence (DNA): TGTGCCAGCAGCTCACAGGGAACCGGGGAGCTGTTTTTT. Protein: CASSSQGTGELFF.

This clone appeared once. The chain recombines TRBV19 with TRBJ1-5, with a possible D match to TRBD1 (5 bases). Germline lookup yields CDR1 LNHDA and CDR2 SQIVND (reference sequence). The germline V and J ends were trimmed by 1 base and 0 bases, with 16 bases remaining between them. This CDR3 spans 18 amino acids. CDR3 DNA: TGTGCCAGTAGTATAGGCCAGGGTATACCAGATAGCAATCAGCCCCAGCATTTT. Its protein is CASSIGQGIPDSNQPQHF.

The chain carries TRBV6-5 and TRBJ2-7; no firm D call. The CDR3 runs 11 residues. The V end lost 8 bases, the J end lost 5 bases, and 10 bases lay between the germline ends. Germline assignment: CDR1 MNHEY and CDR2 SVGAGI. The CDR3: CASRLGHEQYF. The CDR3 DNA reads TGTGCCAGCCGCCTTGGGCACGAGCAGTACTTC.

DNA for the CDR3: TGTGCCAGTACCCAGGGACTAGCGGGGGGAACGAACACCGGGGAGCTGTTTTTT. This translates into CASTQGLAGGTNTGELFF. The chain joins TRBV19 to TRBJ2-2; TRBD2 agrees at 15 bases. Germline V gene data show CDR1 as LNHDA and CDR2 as SQIVND (reference sequence). V shed 7 bases, J shed 0 bases, and the junction held 6 bases outside the gene matches. The CDR3 totals 18 residues.

The V gene is TRBV12-5, the J gene TRBJ2-2; D is unclear. The CDR3 loop spans 13 amino acids. The V gene lost 5 bases and the J gene lost 2 bases, with 6 bases spanning the gap. The germline gives CDR1 LGHNT, CDR2 FRNRAP. For the CDR3, the DNA is TGTGCTAGTGGTCTATATAACACCGGGGAGCTGTTTTTT. It specifies CASGLYNTGELFF. Combining the CDR3 with reference TRBV12-5 and TRBJ2-2 gives the whole variable domain DARVTQTPRHKVTEMGQEVTMRCQPILGHNTVFWYRQTMMQGLELLAYFRNRAPLDDSGMPKDRFSAEMPDATLATLKIQPSEPRDSAVYFCASGLYNTGELFFGEGSRLTVL.

The chain has TRBV9 and TRBJ1-3; 7 bases are a match to TRBD1. CDR3 length: 15 residues. With 4 bases clipped from V and 2 bases from J, the junction kept 6 bases outside the gene matches. Germline lookup yields CDR1 SGDLS and CDR2 YYNGEE. This chain's CDR3 is CASSTVTGTGNTIYF. The CDR3 DNA reads as TGTGCCAGCAGCACAGTGACAGGGACTGGAAACACCATATATTTT.

The chain couples TRBV2 to TRBJ1-2, with D possibly matching TRBD1 (6 bases). Trimming removed 2 bases from V and 6 bases from J, with 16 bases in between. The CDR3 is made up of 15 amino acids. Germline CDR1 SNHLY, CDR2 FYNNEI. For the CDR3, the DNA is TGTGCCAGCAGTGAAAGGGACGCAGGGGAAGATGGCTACACCTTC. It yields the protein CASSERDAGEDGYTF.

This clone was recorded once. The chain has TRBV30 and TRBJ2-7, with D perhaps TRBD1 (5 bases). Trimming shortened V by 4 bases and J by 2 bases, and 12 bases separated the two germline ends. The CDR3 loop spans 13 amino acids. The germline gives CDR1 GTSNPN, CDR2 SVGIG (reference sequence). This chain's CDR3 is CAWTSGIAYEQYF. CDR3 bases: TGTGCCTGGACTTCAGGGATCGCCTACGAGCAGTACTTC.

The chain employs TRBV27 and TRBJ1-2; the match to TRBD1 covers 10 bases. The CDR3 sequence is 16 residues long. Trimming took 3 bases from V and 6 from J; bases not matched to a gene: 10. Germline CDR1 MNHEY, CDR2 SMNVEV (reference sequence). The CDR3 sequence is CASSLAGTGVLDGYTF. The CDR3 DNA is TGTGCCAGCAGTTTGGCCGGGACAGGGGTATTAGATGGCTACACCTTC.

The rearrangement joins TRBV9 to TRBJ1-2; 10 bases fit TRBD1. Germline loops: CDR1 SGDLS, CDR2 YYNGEE. After removal of 3 bases from V and 4 bases from J, the junction contained 6 bases not matched to a gene. This CDR3 comprises 15 residues. Written as DNA, the CDR3 is TGTGCCAGCAGCGAGGCCGGGACAGGGGCCTATGGCTACACCTTC. It yields the protein CASSEAGTGAYGYTF.

The chain recombines TRBV27 with TRBJ1-2; no clear D gene. The germline gives CDR1 MNHEY, CDR2 SMNVEV (reference sequence). This CDR3 contains 15 residues. Trimming left V 2 bases short and J 0 bases short, with 10 bases between. This CDR3 reads CASSLVFGANYGYTF. CDR3 DNA: TGTGCCAGCAGTTTAGTTTTCGGAGCTAACTATGGCTACACCTTC.

The chain links TRBV7-3 to TRBJ2-2; the D call may be TRBD1 or TRBD2 (5 bases each). This CDR3 is 15 amino acids long. Trimming removed 5 bases from V and 6 bases from J, with 16 bases in between. Looked up from germline, CDR1 is SGHTA and CDR2 is FQGTGA. The CDR3 region has the DNA TGTGCCAGCAGCCCCCAAGTTGTGGGGGCCGGGGAGCTGTTTTTT. Translating it yields CASSPQVVGAGELFF.

V gene TRBV19 combines with J gene TRBJ2-2, with D possibly TRBD2 on 5 matching bases. Trimming removed 5 bases at V and 5 bases at J, with 12 bases between. This CDR3 has 14 amino acids. Germline-derived CDR1 and CDR2 are LNHDA and SQIVND (reference sequence). CDR3 region: CASSYWGETGELFF. CDR3 bases: TGTGCCAGTAGTTATTGGGGAGAGACCGGGGAGCTGTTTTTT.

This clone was seen just once. The chain joins TRBV6-2 or TRBV6-3 to TRBJ1-4, with a weak D call TRBD1 (6 bases). Germline CDR1 MNHEY, CDR2 SVGEGT. This CDR3 is built from 17 residues. V lost 5 bases to trimming and J lost 1 base, with 17 bases between them. For the CDR3, the DNA is TGTGCCAGCAGTGCCTCGTACAGGGTTGGAACTAATGAAAAACTGTTTTTT. It translates to CASSASYRVGTNEKLFF.

The CDR3 reads CASSPQGSGGYTF. CDR3 sequence (DNA): TGTGCCAGCAGTCCCCAGGGATCGGGTGGCTACACCTTC. This chain links TRBV28 with TRBJ1-2, with a tentative D call TRBD1 (5 bases). With 5 bases removed from V and 7 bases from J, the gap between germline ends came to 14 bases. CDR1 and CDR2 from the germline V gene are MDHEN and SYDVKM. The CDR3 loop spans 13 amino acids.

This clone appeared a single time. The gene calls are TRBV14 and TRBJ2-1; D is tentatively TRBD1 or TRBD2 (6 bases each). Germline CDR1 SGHDN, CDR2 FVKESK. V dropped 4 bases and J dropped 12 bases, with 16 bases sitting between them. There are 13 residues in the CDR3. The CDR3 DNA follows: TGTGCCAGCAGCCCCGGGGGCAGCACAGGGCAGTTCTTC. It translates to CASSPGGSTGQFF. The full variable domain, rest sourced from reference TRBV14 and TRBJ2-1, is EAGVTQFPSHSVIEKGQTVTLRCDPISGHDNLYWYRRVMGKEIKFLLHFVKESKQDESGMPNNRFLAERTGGTYSTLKVQPAELEDSGVYFCASSPGGSTGQFFGPGTRLTVL.

The chain couples TRBV7-8 to TRBJ2-1, with D perhaps TRBD2 (7 bases). Trimming stripped 5 bases from V and 7 bases from J, with 21 bases between. CDR3 length: 16 residues. Looked up from germline, CDR1 is SGHVS and CDR2 is FQNEAQ. CDR3 protein: CASSKRGAGDWNEQFF. For the CDR3, the DNA is TGTGCCAGCAGCAAAAGGGGGGCGGGAGATTGGAATGAGCAGTTCTTC.

This chain connects TRBV7-9 to TRBJ1-1; D is ambiguous. Germline V gives CDR1 SEHNR, CDR2 FQNEAQ (reference sequence). The CDR3 length is 14 residues. V was pared by 5 bases and J by 0 bases, with 10 bases between. The CDR3 reads CASSPGSMNTEAFF. The CDR3 DNA is TGTGCCAGCAGCCCGGGATCCATGAACACTGAAGCTTTCTTT.